By sample fraction, the clone carrying this T cell receptor beta chain is medium-sized. Antigen unknown. Little can be read into the size of this beta chain, an off-target read in a library designed for alpha chains. This sample is part of a study of spatial heterogeneity in lung cancer. Study summary: Alpha-chain sequences were consistently detected in smaller numbers than beta-chain sequences. Mean representation of each unique TCR and UMI combination in the raw reads exceeded eight occurrences. Whole-study results and caveats: Within tumors, counts of expanded alpha and beta TCRs tracked tumor mutation counts.

The CDR3 loop spans 13 amino acids. V was trimmed by 4 bases and J by 3 bases, leaving 10 bases between them. The V gene's germline CDR1 is MNHEY and CDR2 SMNVEV (reference sequence). Described time point: sample taken at primary tumor resection. Untreated early-stage non-small cell lung cancer patients, around 72 in total, were the donors. One entry per CDR3 protein, called by TCRdb with MiXCR from the 5' RACE reads. Counted here are thousands of distinct CDR3 sequences, roughly 13% occurring once; the ten biggest clones make up roughly an eighth. The sequences come from lung tumor tissue, collected at surgery. The receptor's source is a male donor with early-stage non-small cell lung cancer. The chain recombines TRBV27 with TRBJ2-7; TRBD2 might be the D (5 bases). The CDR3 loop reads CASSSLAGYEQYF. The DNA of the CDR3 is TGTGCCAGCAGTTCCCTAGCCGGCTACGAGCAGTACTTC.